The rows below give T cell receptor beta chains drawn from one sample of a study of radiotherapy plus CTLA-4 blockade in lung cancer. The protocol was immunoSEQ multiplex PCR, while the TCRdb copy is restricted to in-frame clones and leaves out a portion. The sample yields about 59,000 clones, just under 85% seen once. This specimen consisted of peripheral blood, obtained from a patient treated with radiotherapy plus ipilimumab. The receptors here all came from a human donor with non-small cell lung cancer whose response to radiotherapy plus ipilimumab could not be evaluated. Both conserved end residues are part of each CDR3. D genes are given only for firm matches. Clone size appears in some rows only: once, few, many, or a class for an expanded clone.

D gene: TRBD2
clone size: NA
V gene: TRBV19
J gene: TRBJ2-5
CDR3 protein: CASSSILGLAGEETQYF
CDR3 DNA: TGTGCCAGTAGCTCTATCCTGGGGCTAGCGGGAGAAGAGACCCAGTACTTC

D gene: TRBD1
clone size: NA
V gene: TRBV5-1
J gene: TRBJ2-2
CDR3 protein: CASSVQGAYTGELFF
CDR3 DNA: TGCGCCAGCAGCGTACAGGGGGCCTACACCGGGGAGCTGTTTTTT

D gene: NA
clone size: NA
V gene: TRBV12-2
J gene: TRBJ2-1
CDR3 protein: CALRGSGGEQFF
CDR3 DNA: TGTGCCCTCCGGGGGTCCGGGGGTGAGCAGTTCTTC

D gene: TRBD1
clone size: once
V gene: TRBV6-5
J gene: TRBJ1-2
CDR3 protein: CASSYSGTDYGYTF
CDR3 DNA: TGTGCCAGCAGTTACTCCGGGACAGACTATGGCTACACCTTC

D gene: TRBD1
clone size: medium-sized
V gene: TRBV4-3
J gene: TRBJ2-5
CDR3 protein: CASSSSDRSQETQYF
CDR3 DNA: TGCGCCAGCAGCTCCTCGGACAGGAGCCAAGAGACCCAGTACTTC

D gene: NA
clone size: NA
V gene: TRBV7-2
J gene: TRBJ2-5
CDR3 protein: CASSLQAALTQETQYF
CDR3 DNA: TGTGCCAGCAGCTTACAGGCTGCACTGACCCAAGAGACCCAGTACTTC

D gene: NA
clone size: NA
V gene: TRBV5-1
J gene: TRBJ1-2
CDR3 protein: CASSLSGDMDYGYTF
CDR3 DNA: TGCGCCAGCAGCTTGAGCGGGGATATGGACTATGGCTACACCTTC

D gene: NA
clone size: NA
V gene: TRBV18
J gene: TRBJ1-2
CDR3 protein: CASSPPNRVSYGYTF
CDR3 DNA: TGTGCCAGCTCACCACCGAACAGGGTGAGCTATGGCTACACCTTC

D gene: TRBD1
clone size: NA
V gene: TRBV4-3
J gene: TRBJ1-2
CDR3 protein: CASSQDPGQGAYGYTF
CDR3 DNA: TGCGCCAGCAGCCAAGACCCGGGACAGGGCGCCTATGGCTACACCTTC

D gene: NA
clone size: NA
V gene: TRBV6-5
J gene: TRBJ1-2
CDR3 protein: CASSYSQGNYGYTF
CDR3 DNA: TGTGCCAGCAGTTACTCACAGGGTAACTATGGCTACACCTTC

D gene: TRBD2
clone size: NA
V gene: TRBV4-1
J gene: TRBJ2-3
CDR3 protein: CASGRGGTDTQYF
CDR3 DNA: TGCGCCAGCGGACGGGGGGGCACAGATACGCAGTATTTT

D gene: TRBD1
clone size: NA
V gene: TRBV29-1
J gene: TRBJ1-2
CDR3 protein: CSVYRGWAYGYTF
CDR3 DNA: TGCAGCGTTTACAGGGGGTGGGCCTATGGCTACACCTTC

D gene: TRBD1
clone size: NA
V gene: TRBV7-2
J gene: TRBJ2-5
CDR3 protein: CASSSGRQGGLKETQYF
CDR3 DNA: TGTGCCAGCAGCTCTGGGCGACAGGGCGGGTTAAAAGAGACCCAGTACTTC

D gene: NA
clone size: NA
V gene: TRBV5-8
J gene: TRBJ2-7
CDR3 protein: CASSSDRRYEQYF
CDR3 DNA: TGTGCCAGCAGCTCCGACAGGCGATACGAGCAGTACTTC

D gene: TRBD2
clone size: NA
V gene: TRBV5-4
J gene: TRBJ2-7
CDR3 protein: CASSFGTSLAHEQYF
CDR3 DNA: TGTGCCAGCAGCTTCGGGACTAGCCTCGCCCACGAGCAGTACTTC

D gene: TRBD1
clone size: NA
V gene: TRBV5-1
J gene: TRBJ2-2
CDR3 protein: CASSLGQGATGELFF
CDR3 DNA: TGCGCCAGCAGCTTGGGACAGGGGGCGACCGGGGAGCTGTTTTTT

D gene: NA
clone size: NA
V gene: TRBV6-1
J gene: TRBJ2-2
CDR3 protein: CASSRTAATGELFF
CDR3 DNA: TGTGCCAGCAGCAGGACAGCGGCCACCGGGGAGCTGTTTTTT

D gene: NA
clone size: NA
V gene: TRBV9
J gene: TRBJ2-2
CDR3 protein: CASSVGPGATGELFF
CDR3 DNA: TGTGCCAGCAGCGTAGGGCCAGGGGCCACCGGGGAGCTGTTTTTT

D gene: NA
clone size: once
V gene: TRBV7-2
J gene: TRBJ1-2
CDR3 protein: CASSPRTGNYGYTF
CDR3 DNA: TGTGCCAGCAGCCCCCGGACGGGAAACTATGGCTACACCTTC

D gene: TRBD1
clone size: NA
V gene: TRBV19
J gene: TRBJ2-2
CDR3 protein: CASSPPGTGFPGELFF
CDR3 DNA: TGTGCCAGTAGTCCACCCGGGACAGGGTTTCCCGGGGAGCTGTTTTTT

D gene: NA
clone size: NA
V gene: TRBV7-9
J gene: TRBJ2-7
CDR3 protein: CASSPLAFEQYF
CDR3 DNA: TGTGCCAGCAGCCCCCTCGCGTTCGAGCAGTACTTC

D gene: TRBD2
clone size: once
V gene: TRBV7-7
J gene: TRBJ2-7
CDR3 protein: CASSPGLAGIYEQYF
CDR3 DNA: TGTGCCAGCAGCCCCGGACTAGCGGGGATATACGAGCAGTACTTC

D gene: NA
clone size: NA
V gene: TRBV19
J gene: TRBJ2-6
CDR3 protein: CASRTVVSGANVLTF
CDR3 DNA: TGTGCCAGTAGGACTGTTGTCTCTGGGGCCAACGTCCTGACTTTC

D gene: TRBD1
clone size: once
V gene: TRBV7-2
J gene: TRBJ1-2
CDR3 protein: CASSLGGQGAAYGYTF
CDR3 DNA: TGTGCCAGCAGCTTAGGGGGGCAGGGGGCAGCCTATGGCTACACCTTC

D gene: NA
clone size: NA
V gene: TRBV27
J gene: TRBJ1-3
CDR3 protein: CASSSGGASKNTIYF
CDR3 DNA: TGTGCCAGCAGTTCGGGGGGGGCCTCAAAAAACACCATATATTTT

D gene: NA
clone size: NA
V gene: TRBV20-1
J gene: TRBJ1-2
CDR3 protein: CSAALSGGYTF
CDR3 DNA: TGCAGTGCTGCCCTGTCAGGAGGCTACACCTTC

D gene: NA
clone size: NA
V gene: TRBV4-2
J gene: TRBJ2-3
CDR3 protein: CASSRGRGGVDTQYF
CDR3 DNA: TGTGCCAGCAGCCGGGGTAGGGGGGGCGTGGATACGCAGTATTTT

D gene: NA
clone size: NA
V gene: TRBV5-1
J gene: TRBJ2-7
CDR3 protein: CASSLGWGGPYEQYF
CDR3 DNA: TGCGCCAGCAGCCTAGGGTGGGGAGGACCCTACGAGCAGTACTTC

D gene: NA
clone size: NA
V gene: TRBV19
J gene: TRBJ2-6
CDR3 protein: CASSPGLSLSGANVLTF
CDR3 DNA: TGTGCCAGTAGTCCCGGACTCTCCCTCTCTGGGGCCAACGTCCTGACTTTC

D gene: TRBD1
clone size: NA
V gene: TRBV12-5
J gene: TRBJ1-1
CDR3 protein: CASGDQPGQGFAEAFF
CDR3 DNA: TGTGCTAGTGGAGACCAACCGGGACAGGGTTTCGCTGAAGCTTTCTTT

D gene: NA
clone size: NA
V gene: TRBV18
J gene: TRBJ1-4
CDR3 protein: CASSGGGEKLFF
CDR3 DNA: TGTGCCAGCTCGGGGGGTGGCGAAAAACTGTTTTTT

D gene: TRBD2
clone size: NA
V gene: TRBV7-2
J gene: TRBJ2-3
CDR3 protein: CASRERGGLRDTQYF
CDR3 DNA: TGTGCCAGCAGAGAGCGGGGGGGCCTTCGAGATACGCAGTATTTT

D gene: NA
clone size: NA
V gene: TRBV12-5
J gene: TRBJ2-5
CDR3 protein: CASGPGGGRETQYF
CDR3 DNA: TGTGCTAGTGGGCCAGGAGGAGGCAGGGAGACCCAGTACTTC

D gene: NA
clone size: NA
V gene: TRBV27
J gene: TRBJ1-1
CDR3 protein: CASSLSGHTEAFF
CDR3 DNA: TGTGCCAGCAGTTTATCGGGCCACACTGAAGCTTTCTTT

D gene: NA
clone size: NA
V gene: TRBV7-8
J gene: TRBJ2-7
CDR3 protein: CASTVSDTGFGEQYF
CDR3 DNA: TGTGCCAGCACCGTTTCAGATACAGGGTTTGGCGAGCAGTACTTC

D gene: NA
clone size: NA
V gene: TRBV7-8
J gene: TRBJ2-7
CDR3 protein: CASSYAAGINEQYF
CDR3 DNA: TGTGCCAGCAGCTATGCGGCGGGGATCAACGAGCAGTACTTC

D gene: TRBD1
clone size: NA
V gene: TRBV28
J gene: TRBJ2-5
CDR3 protein: CASRVNRGKVGETQYF
CDR3 DNA: TGTGCCAGCAGGGTCAACAGGGGGAAGGTAGGAGAGACCCAGTACTTC

D gene: TRBD2
clone size: NA
V gene: TRBV19
J gene: TRBJ2-3
CDR3 protein: CASSIAGAPSTDTQYF
CDR3 DNA: TGTGCCAGTAGTATTGCGGGAGCCCCTAGCACAGATACGCAGTATTTT

D gene: TRBD1
clone size: NA
V gene: TRBV6-5
J gene: TRBJ1-1
CDR3 protein: CASHETGRMNTEAFF
CDR3 DNA: TGTGCCAGCCATGAGACAGGGCGAATGAACACTGAAGCTTTCTTT

D gene: TRBD2
clone size: NA
V gene: TRBV10-3
J gene: TRBJ2-1
CDR3 protein: CAISESTGLARSYNEQFF
CDR3 DNA: TGTGCCATCAGTGAGTCGACGGGACTAGCCCGCTCCTACAATGAGCAGTTCTTC

D gene: TRBD1
clone size: once
V gene: TRBV7-9
J gene: TRBJ2-5
CDR3 protein: CAGGQGSQETQYF
CDR3 DNA: TGTGCCGGGGGACAGGGTAGTCAAGAGACCCAGTACTTC

D gene: NA
clone size: once
V gene: TRBV5-5
J gene: TRBJ2-3
CDR3 protein: CASSLGGGTDTQYF
CDR3 DNA: TGTGCCAGCAGCTTAGGAGGAGGGACAGATACGCAGTATTTT

D gene: TRBD1
clone size: NA
V gene: TRBV28
J gene: TRBJ2-7
CDR3 protein: CASIPRDRGDIEQYF
CDR3 DNA: TGTGCCAGCATTCCCCGGGACAGGGGCGACATCGAGCAGTACTTC

D gene: TRBD1
clone size: NA
V gene: TRBV27
J gene: TRBJ2-1
CDR3 protein: CASSQDRGSYNEQFF
CDR3 DNA: TGTGCCAGCAGTCAGGACAGGGGCTCCTACAATGAGCAGTTCTTC

D gene: NA
clone size: NA
V gene: TRBV21-1
J gene: TRBJ2-3
CDR3 protein: CASNPRRTDTQYF
CDR3 DNA: TGTGCCAGCAACCCCAGAAGAACAGATACGCAGTATTTT

D gene: NA
clone size: NA
V gene: TRBV6-5
J gene: TRBJ2-2
CDR3 protein: CASSYQGPNTGELFF
CDR3 DNA: TGTGCCAGCAGTTATCAGGGGCCGAACACCGGGGAGCTGTTTTTT